These 24 T cell receptor beta chains were sequenced from one sample in a study of technical replicates of blood from a handful of donors. Assay: immunoSEQ multiplex PCR; the TCRdb copy retains only in-frame clones and omits some. This repertoire shows over 50,000 clones, roughly 97% found once; its top ten account for approximately 0.18%. Specimen: T cells isolated from PBMCs. Receptors were obtained from a human donor in good health.

The chain links TRBV23-1 to TRBJ2-7; 9 bases line up with TRBD1. TRBV23-1 is marked as an open reading frame, function uncertain. The CDR3 is made up of 17 amino acids. With V trimmed by 8 bases and J by 4 bases, 18 bases remained unmatched. In DNA form, the CDR3 reads TGCGCCAGCGGCCACAGGGGGCGCATTAGCCTTCGGTACGAGCAGTACTTC. This sequence encodes CASGHRGRISLRYEQYF.

The DNA for the CDR3 is TGTGCCAGCAGTCGACTAGCGGGTAACACAGATACGCAGTATTTT. This codes for CASSRLAGNTDTQYF. V usage is TRBV6-1 and J usage is TRBJ2-3, with 10 bases identical to TRBD2. Germline V gives CDR1 MNHNS, CDR2 SASEGT. The V and J ends lost 5 bases and 2 bases, in that order; junction bases with no gene match: 4. The length of the CDR3 is 15 residues.

The chain is built from TRBV27 and TRBJ2-7; 7 nucleotides line up with TRBD1. V was pared by 0 bases and J by 2 bases, with 1 base of the junction left unmatched. Germline CDR1 is MNHEY and CDR2 is SMNVEV (reference sequence). The CDR3 is 14 residues long. Written as DNA, the CDR3 is TGTGCCAGCAGTTTATCGGGACAGCCCTACGAGCAGTACTTC. It is translated as CASSLSGQPYEQYF.

The J gene is TRBJ2-3, the V gene TRBV18, with a tentative D call TRBD2 (7 bases). This CDR3 has 15 residues. Trimming shortened V by 2 bases and J by 3 bases, and 12 bases separated the two germline ends. CDR1 is KGHSH, CDR2 LQKENI, per germline. CDR3 loop: CASSPGGDITDTQYF. In DNA, the CDR3 is TGTGCCAGCTCACCAGGGGGGGACATAACAGATACGCAGTATTTT.

This chain connects TRBV30 to TRBJ2-5, with 8 bases that match TRBD1. Germline V gives CDR1 GTSNPN, CDR2 SVGIG (reference sequence). With 1 base clipped from V and 7 bases from J, the junction kept 8 bases outside the gene matches. The CDR3 extends over 14 amino acids. The CDR3 nucleotides read TGTGCCTGGAGTGGGGGACAGGCCCTAGGGACCCAGTACTTC. This sequence encodes CAWSGGQALGTQYF.

This chain joins TRBV19 and TRBJ2-7; 7 nucleotides align to TRBD1. This CDR3 is 12 amino acids long. Per the germline V gene, CDR1 is LNHDA and CDR2 is SQIVND (reference sequence). J was trimmed by 5 bases and V by 9 bases; bases with no gene match: 7. The DNA for the CDR3 is TGTGCCAGCGCAGGGGGATACGACGAGCAGTACTTC. It yields the protein CASAGGYDEQYF. Full variable domain (remainder filled in from reference TRBV19 and TRBJ2-7): DGGITQSPKYLFRKEGQNVTLSCEQNLNHDAMYWYRQDPGQGLRLIYYSQIVNDFQKGDIAEGYSVSREKKESFPLTVTSAQKNPTAFYLCASAGGYDEQYFGPGTRLTVT.

This chain connects TRBV19 to TRBJ2-5; D not certain. The CDR3 runs 13 residues. Deletions cut 9 bases from V and 2 bases from J, with 13 bases between. Germline-derived CDR1 and CDR2 are LNHDA and SQIVND (reference sequence). CDR3 DNA: TGTGCCAGCGCGATCCGCTGGCAAGAGACCCAGTACTTC. It is translated as CASAIRWQETQYF.

This chain joins TRBV5-6 and TRBJ2-7; D gene ambiguous. Germline assignment: CDR1 SGHDT and CDR2 YYEEEE. The CDR3 consists of 12 residues. The V gene lost 1 base and the J gene lost 2 bases, with 4 bases spanning the gap. This CDR3 is CASSLRAYEQYF. The CDR3 DNA follows: TGTGCCAGCAGCTTGCGGGCCTACGAGCAGTACTTC.

This clone appeared once. The V gene is TRBV27, the J gene TRBJ1-3, with D unresolved. Germline CDR1 and CDR2: MNHEY and SMNVEV (reference sequence). The CDR3 is 14 amino acids. V shed 5 bases and J shed 0 bases, with 8 bases lying between them. The CDR3 loop is CASSLSISGNTIYF. As DNA, the CDR3 is TGTGCCAGCAGTCTAAGTATCTCTGGAAACACCATATATTTT.

J is TRBJ2-3 and V is TRBV5-4; TRBD1 is a possible D gene (6 bases). Germline V gives CDR1 SGHNT, CDR2 YYREEE (reference sequence). The V end lost 0 bases, the J end lost 4 bases, and 12 bases lay between the germline ends. The CDR3 consists of 15 residues. The CDR3 reads CASSLGGTGPDTQYF. For the CDR3, the DNA is TGTGCCAGCAGCTTGGGCGGCACAGGGCCAGATACGCAGTATTTT.

The chain combines TRBV5-6 with TRBJ1-2; 9 bases are a match to TRBD1. This CDR3 region has 13 residues. V dropped 3 bases and J dropped 7; count of bases not matched to a gene: 4. Germline V CDR1 and CDR2: SGHDT, YYEEEE. CDR3 bases: TGTGCCAGCAGCTCGGACAGGGGTGTTGGCTACACCTTC. As protein: CASSSDRGVGYTF.

CDR3 in amino acids: CASRPGQSYEQYF. The CDR3 DNA reads as TGTGCCAGCAGGCCGGGACAGAGCTACGAGCAGTACTTC. The chain recombines TRBV6-1 with TRBJ2-7; TRBD1 aligns across 7 bases. With V trimmed by 6 bases and J by 3 bases, 5 bases remained unmatched. CDR1 is MNHNS and CDR2 is SASEGT in the germline V gene. There are 13 residues in the CDR3.

The V gene is TRBV4-1, the J gene TRBJ1-1; TRBD1 matches 8 bases. The CDR3 has 15 residues. CDR1 is MGHRA, CDR2 YSYEKL, per germline. V gave up 5 bases and J gave up 3 bases; unmatched junction bases: 8. The CDR3 DNA is TGCGCCAGCAGCTACAGACAGGGGACTTACACTGAAGCTTTCTTT. The encoded protein is CASSYRQGTYTEAFF.

This chain links TRBV14 with TRBJ2-1; no firm D call. Deletions cut 4 bases from V and 6 bases from J, with 10 bases between. The CDR3 contains 13 residues. Germline V gene sequence: CDR1 SGHDN, CDR2 FVKESK. The CDR3 loop is CASSLASFNEQFF. CDR3 nucleotides: TGTGCCAGCAGCCTGGCCTCTTTCAATGAGCAGTTCTTC.

The rearrangement uses TRBV19 and TRBJ2-7; D may be TRBD2 (6 bases). V lost 1 base to trimming and J lost 6 bases, with 16 bases between them. The CDR3 length is 15 residues. Germline values: CDR1 LNHDA, CDR2 SQIVND (reference sequence). CDR3 loop: CASSIGGTPLVEQYF. CDR3 coding DNA: TGTGCCAGTAGTATAGGGGGGACTCCCCTCGTCGAGCAGTACTTC.

This clone was recorded once. The chain has TRBV4-1 and TRBJ1-4; 7 nucleotides match TRBD1. After removal of 2 bases from V and 5 bases from J, the junction contained 2 bases not matched to a gene. This CDR3 is built from 14 residues. Germline-derived CDR1 and CDR2 are MGHRA and YSYEKL. CDR3: CASSQQGGNEKLFF. CDR3 in DNA: TGCGCCAGCAGCCAACAGGGGGGAAATGAAAAACTGTTTTTT.

This clone showed up just once. This chain uses TRBV9 with TRBJ2-7; the D gene is possibly TRBD2 (5 bases). CDR1 and CDR2 (germline): SGDLS, YYNGEE. This CDR3 comprises 15 residues. V lost 0 bases, J lost 4 bases, and 14 bases lay in between. For the CDR3, the DNA is TGTGCCAGCAGCGTAGCCGGAGAGGACTTTTACGAGCAGTACTTC. This codes for CASSVAGEDFYEQYF.

V gene TRBV10-1 combines with J gene TRBJ2-7; 7 nucleotides line up with TRBD2. Germline CDR1 and CDR2: WNHNN and SYGVQD (reference sequence). This CDR3 is 14 amino acids long. The V gene end was trimmed by 5 bases and the J gene end by 3 bases; junction bases not matched to a gene: 7. The CDR3 here is CASSFSREGYEQYF. As DNA, the CDR3 is TGCGCCAGCAGTTTCAGCAGGGAGGGCTACGAGCAGTACTTC.

This chain uses TRBV6-5 with TRBJ1-2; TRBD1 might be the D (6 bases). This CDR3 contains 11 residues. CDR1 and CDR2 from the germline V gene are MNHEY and SVGAGI. The ends were cut back, 4 bases at V and 6 bases at J, with 6 bases in the middle. The CDR3 sequence: CASSSGDGYTF. The CDR3 DNA reads TGTGCCAGCAGTTCAGGGGATGGCTACACCTTC.

Written as DNA, the CDR3 is TGTGCCAGCAGCTCTAGGGGCAGCACTGAAGCTTTCTTT. This sequence encodes CASSSRGSTEAFF. The gene calls are TRBV13 and TRBJ1-1, with D perhaps TRBD1 (5 bases). Deletions cut 4 bases from V and 4 bases from J, with 10 bases between. This CDR3 contains 13 residues. CDR1 is PRHDT and CDR2 is FYEKMQ in the germline V gene (reference sequence).

This clone appeared once. This sequence joins TRBV28 and TRBJ2-2, with 7 bases aligning to TRBD2. CDR1 is MDHEN, CDR2 SYDVKM, per germline. The V and J ends lost 9 bases and 5 bases, in that order; junction bases with no gene match: 9. The CDR3 is 14 amino acids. This CDR3 is CASSQGGLTGELFF. The DNA of the CDR3 is TGTGCCAGTTCTCAGGGAGGGTTAACCGGGGAGCTGTTTTTT.

Worth noting for this clone: A read error may account for a junction end that differs from germline. This chain's CDR3 is CASSLSSIDTQYF. As DNA, the CDR3 is TGTGCCAGCAGTTTATCTAGCATAGATACGCAGTATTTT. V and J are TRBV27 and TRBJ2-3; D ambiguous. This CDR3 has 13 residues. Per the germline V gene, CDR1 is MNHEY and CDR2 is SMNVEV (reference sequence).

The V call is TRBV2, the J call TRBJ2-1; 12 nucleotides line up with TRBD2. The length of the CDR3 is 16 residues. CDR1 SNHLY and CDR2 FYNNEI come from the germline V gene. The V segment lost 3 bases and the J segment 10 bases; nucleotides outside the gene matches: 10. CDR3 bases: TGTGCCAGCAGTGAGAACCTAGCGGGGGGGTCTCTCGAGCAGTTCTTC. Amino acids: CASSENLAGGSLEQFF.

V and J are TRBV6-1 and TRBJ2-1, with 10 bases that match TRBD2. The CDR3 loop spans 15 amino acids. V dropped 7 bases and J dropped 3; count of bases not matched to a gene: 6. Germline CDR1 MNHNS, CDR2 SASEGT. The CDR3 is CASKTLAGNYNEQFF. In nucleotides, the CDR3 is TGTGCCAGCAAGACACTAGCGGGGAACTACAATGAGCAGTTCTTC.